The 21 T cell receptor beta chains given below trace back to one sample, sequenced in a study of beta chain features in type 1 diabetes. The study, taken as a whole, reports: All four CD4+ subsets of Type 1 diabetes patients contained TCRB CDR3s that were moderately but significantly shorter.

The study reverse transcribed the entire isolated RNA, so it sequenced expressed TCRB transcripts. Measured with immunoSEQ multiplex PCR; TCRdb has only the in-frame clones, and not every one. The table records 250,000 or so clones, just over 20% of them present only once. No antigen has been assigned to these receptors. The sequenced material came from naive CD4+ T cells from blood. The receptors were sampled from a woman aged 40-49 years with type 1 diabetes.

The V and J genes are TRBV9 and TRBJ2-5, with D perhaps matching TRBD2 (5 bases). The V end lost 4 bases, the J end lost 4 bases, and 14 bases lay between the germline ends. CDR3 length equals 14 residues. CDR1 and CDR2 from the germline V gene are SGDLS and YYNGEE. CDR3 coding DNA: TGTGCCAGCAGCTGGGCGGGCAGCGGAGAGACCCAGTACTTC. This codes for CASSWAGSGETQYF.

This clone was seen more than once but under ten times. The chain recombines TRBV25-1 with TRBJ2-1; no reliable D call. The germline V gene encodes CDR1 MGHDK and CDR2 SYGVNS. V shed 1 base and J shed 8 bases, with 3 bases lying between them. The CDR3 spans 11 residues. The CDR3 sequence: CASSESYEQFF. CDR3 nucleotide sequence: TGTGCCAGCAGTGAATCTTATGAGCAGTTCTTC.

This clone was observed a few times. V is TRBV5-1 and J is TRBJ2-3; 8 bases fit TRBD2. Trimming removed 4 bases from V and 6 bases from J; junction bases left unmatched: 7. The V gene's germline CDR1 is SGHRS and CDR2 YFSETQ. There are 14 residues in the CDR3. The CDR3 loop is CASSGSTGGDTQYF. DNA of the CDR3: TGCGCCAGCAGCGGATCGACGGGAGGGGATACGCAGTATTTT.

This sequence joins TRBV4-1 and TRBJ2-2; D may be TRBD2 (6 bases). Trimming removed 4 bases from V and 7 bases from J, with 25 bases in between. The germline V gene encodes CDR1 MGHRA and CDR2 YSYEKL. The CDR3 spans 18 residues. CDR3 amino acids: CASSLRYGTLRGGGELFF. CDR3 nucleotide sequence: TGCGCCAGCAGCCTAAGATACGGGACTCTCCGAGGCGGCGGGGAGCTGTTTTTT.

This clone has just a few counts. The chain joins TRBV11-2 to TRBJ1-5; a weak D match, TRBD1 (5 bases). Germline loops: CDR1 SGHAT, CDR2 FQNNGV. V lost 4 bases, J lost 5 bases, and 12 bases lay in between. The CDR3 runs 14 residues. Written as DNA, the CDR3 is TGTGCCAGCAGCTCCAGGGCTGGGGATCAGCCCCAGCATTTT. Amino acid sequence: CASSSRAGDQPQHF.

The rearrangement links TRBV29-1 to TRBJ2-7, with 10 positions matching TRBD1. V lost 5 bases and J lost 2; bases outside the gene matches: 6. The CDR3 is made up of 14 amino acids. CDR1 SQVTM and CDR2 ANQGSEA come from the germline V gene. CDR3 sequence reads: CSVSGTGDPYEQYF. The CDR3 bases are TGCAGCGTTTCCGGGACAGGGGATCCCTACGAGCAGTACTTC.

The chain has TRBV29-1 and TRBJ1-2, with D perhaps TRBD1 (6 bases). There are 11 residues in the CDR3. CDR1 and CDR2 from the germline V gene are SQVTM and ANQGSEA. Deletions cut 4 bases from V and 8 bases from J, with 11 bases between. Written as DNA, the CDR3 is TGCAGCGTTGCCCGGACAGTCGGCTACACCTTC. Residues: CSVARTVGYTF. Full variable domain (rest looked up from reference TRBV29-1 and TRBJ1-2): SAVISQKPSRDICQRGTSLTIQCQVDSQVTMMFWYRQQPGQSLTLIATANQGSEATYESGFVIDKFPISRPNLTFSTLTVSNMSPEDSSIYLCSVARTVGYTFGSGTRLTVV.

The chain couples TRBV4-3 to TRBJ2-7, with D possibly TRBD2 on 6 matching bases. The length of the CDR3 is 13 residues. Germline loops: CDR1 LGHNA, CDR2 YSLEER. V dropped 4 bases and J dropped 3 bases, with 10 bases sitting between them. In nucleotides, the CDR3 is TGCGCCAGCAGCCCGCGGAGGGACTACGAGCAGTACTTC. Residues: CASSPRRDYEQYF.

This chain joins TRBV2 and TRBJ1-2; D ambiguous. Germline loops: CDR1 SNHLY, CDR2 FYNNEI. CDR3 size: 14 residues. The germline V and J ends were trimmed by 3 bases and 3 bases, with 11 bases remaining between them. The CDR3, as DNA: TGTGCCAGCAGTGAGGGGAGGCAGTACTATGGCTACACCTTC. Amino acids: CASSEGRQYYGYTF.

V is TRBV18 and J is TRBJ2-1; weak D call: TRBD2 (7 bases). V lost 6 bases and J lost 5, with 17 bases in between. This CDR3 is built from 15 residues. Germline CDR1 is KGHSH and CDR2 is LQKENI. The CDR3 loop reads CASSVGGTTNNEQFF. CDR3 DNA: TGTGCCAGCTCCGTCGGGGGGACAACGAACAATGAGCAGTTCTTC.

V is TRBV4-1 and J is TRBJ2-7; D gene ambiguous. V was shortened by 1 base and J by 4 bases, with 14 bases between the two germline ends. The CDR3 is 15 amino acids. CDR1 MGHRA and CDR2 YSYEKL come from the germline V gene. Here the CDR3 DNA reads TGCGCCAGCAGCCAAGGTTGGCTCCCGTCTTACGAGCAGTACTTC. It is translated as CASSQGWLPSYEQYF.

The J gene is TRBJ2-2, the V gene TRBV5-1; 9 bases match TRBD1. Trimming took 2 bases from V and 2 from J; bases not matched to a gene: 1. The length of the CDR3 is 15 residues. CDR1 is SGHRS, CDR2 YFSETQ, per germline. CDR3 sequence reads: CASSLQGANTGELFF. CDR3 coding DNA: TGCGCCAGCAGCTTACAGGGGGCAAACACCGGGGAGCTGTTTTTT.

The chain is built from TRBV5-6 and TRBJ2-2; tentative D call: TRBD1 (6 bases). The length of the CDR3 is 15 residues. V lost 6 bases to trimming and J lost 4 bases, with 16 bases between them. Germline V lookup: CDR1 SGHDT, CDR2 YYEEEE. The CDR3, as DNA: TGTGCCAGCACCGCCGGCAGGGGCAGCACCGGGGAGCTGTTTTTT. This encodes CASTAGRGSTGELFF. The whole variable domain, filled in from reference TRBV5-6 and TRBJ2-2, reads DAGVTQSPTHLIKTRGQQVTLRCSPKSGHDTVSWYQQALGQGPQFIFQYYEEEERQRGNFPDRFSGHQFPNYSSELNVNALLLGDSALYLCASTAGRGSTGELFFGEGSRLTVL.

This clone showed up just a few times. The rearrangement links TRBV4-1 to TRBJ1-5; D remains unclear. V was trimmed by 0 bases and J by 2 bases, leaving 11 bases between them. Germline lookup yields CDR1 MGHRA and CDR2 YSYEKL. The CDR3 totals 16 residues. The CDR3 sequence is CASSQDLASRNQPQHF. DNA of the CDR3: TGCGCCAGCAGCCAAGATTTGGCCAGTCGCAATCAGCCCCAGCATTTT.

This clone was counted only a few times. Other DNA sequences in this sample translate to the same CDR3. CDR3 coding DNA: TGCGCCAGCAGCCTAGCGGGAGCCAACACCGGGGAGCTGTTTTTT. It translates to CASSLAGANTGELFF. V is TRBV5-1 and J is TRBJ2-2; 10 bases match TRBD2. After removal of 4 bases from V and 2 bases from J, the junction contained 2 bases not matched to a gene. Per the germline V gene, CDR1 is SGHRS and CDR2 is YFSETQ. CDR3 length: 15 amino acids.

This clone was seen a few times. The chain recombines TRBV29-1 with TRBJ2-7, with a possible D match to TRBD1 (5 bases). The V gene lost 7 bases and the J gene lost 9 bases, with 22 bases spanning the gap. Germline V gene data show CDR1 as SQVTM and CDR2 as ANQGSEA. The CDR3 has 13 residues. The CDR3 reads CSAGEGDELGQYF. The CDR3 DNA is TGCAGCGCCGGAGAAGGGGATGAGTTGGGGCAGTACTTC.

J is TRBJ1-1 and V is TRBV28; D might be TRBD1 (5 bases). Germline V gene lookup returns CDR1 MDHEN and CDR2 SYDVKM. V lost 3 bases to trimming and J lost 7 bases, with 12 bases between them. The length of the CDR3 is 13 residues. CDR3 residues: CASSFRDLGEAFF. The CDR3 DNA is TGTGCCAGCAGTTTCAGGGATCTCGGTGAAGCTTTCTTT.

The rearrangement uses TRBV28 and TRBJ2-7; 9 bases map to TRBD1. The CDR3 is 16 amino acids. The germline CDR1 and CDR2 sequences are MDHEN and SYDVKM. Trimming cost V 5 bases and J 6 bases; bases outside gene matches: 14. CDR3 loop: CASSPTDRGRVAEQYF. DNA for the CDR3: TGTGCCAGCAGTCCCACGGACAGGGGTCGAGTTGCCGAGCAGTACTTC.

With regard to this clone: The sample holds other DNA sequences that translate to the same CDR3. The rearrangement joins TRBV9 to TRBJ1-5; perhaps TRBD1 as D (5 bases). Germline lookup yields CDR1 SGDLS and CDR2 YYNGEE. V was pared by 2 bases and J by 5 bases, with 8 bases between. This CDR3 is 13 amino acids long. The DNA of the CDR3 is TGTGCCAGCAGCGTTGCGGGGGATCAGCCCCAGCATTTT. It translates to CASSVAGDQPQHF. Drawing the rest from reference TRBV9 and TRBJ1-5, the complete variable domain is DSGVTQTPKHLITATGQRVTLRCSPRSGDLSVYWYQQSLDQGLQFLIQYYNGEERAKGNILERFSAQQFPDLHSELNLSSLELGDSALYFCASSVAGDQPQHFGDGTRLSIL.

In its sample, this clone was seen a few times. This sequence joins TRBV27 and TRBJ2-7; 7 bases agree with TRBD1. The CDR3 runs 13 residues. Trimming cost V 3 bases and J 3 bases; bases outside gene matches: 2. Germline assignment: CDR1 MNHEY and CDR2 SMNVEV (reference sequence). This CDR3 is CASSLGDSYEQYF. Here the CDR3 DNA reads TGTGCCAGCAGTTTGGGGGACAGCTACGAGCAGTACTTC.

The chain employs TRBV5-4 and TRBJ2-7, with 7 bases fitting TRBD1. J gave up 5 bases and V 4 bases, and 15 bases lay outside the gene matches. The CDR3 is 16 residues long. The germline V gene has CDR1 SGHNT and CDR2 YYREEE (reference sequence). The CDR3 DNA reads TGTGCCAGCAGCCCGGCGGCAGGGGGTAGCTTGGACGAGCAGTACTTC. Protein: CASSPAAGGSLDEQYF.